These 29 T cell receptor beta chains were all obtained from the same sample, sequenced in a study of response to subunit inactivated influenza vaccine. TCRdb analysed the RT-PCR reads with MiXCR anew, one entry per CDR3 protein. This sample has 650,000 to 800,000 distinct CDR3 sequences, with more than 11% found just once. The material was PBMCs from blood, obtained 14 to 15 days before vaccination. The source is a man aged 45-65 years who received an inactivated influenza vaccine.

This clonotype was seen more than once but under ten times. The V and J genes are TRBV20-1 and TRBJ2-7; 10 bases are a match to TRBD1. Germline V gene sequence: CDR1 DFQATT, CDR2 SNEGSKA (reference sequence). The ends lost 5 bases at V and 6 bases at J; junction bases unmatched: 10. CDR3 size: 14 residues. CDR3 coding DNA: TGCAGTGCTGACTTTGTGGGACAGGGGCCCGAGCAGTACTTC. This gives the protein CSADFVGQGPEQYF.

This clonotype was detected a few times. The chain uses TRBV20-1 and TRBJ2-5; D is unresolved. The V end lost 0 bases, the J end lost 1 base, and 9 bases lay between the germline ends. Germline V gives CDR1 DFQATT, CDR2 SNEGSKA (reference sequence). The CDR3 covers 14 residues. CDR3 protein: CSARDYQRQETQYF. As DNA, the CDR3 is TGCAGTGCTAGAGATTATCAGCGCCAAGAGACCCAGTACTTC.

The chain recombines TRBV20-1 with TRBJ2-7; 7 bases are a match to TRBD1. V shed 5 bases and J 5 bases; nucleotides not matched to a gene: 6. Germline V gene sequence: CDR1 DFQATT, CDR2 SNEGSKA (reference sequence). The CDR3 length is 12 residues. CDR3 amino acids: CSADRVEHEQYF. CDR3 sequence (DNA): TGCAGTGCTGACAGGGTAGAGCACGAGCAGTACTTC.

This clonotype has only a few counts. The chain is built from TRBV6-1 and TRBJ1-2; D possibly corresponds to TRBD1 (5 bases). Germline assignment: CDR1 MNHNS and CDR2 SASEGT. V dropped 6 bases and J dropped 6 bases, with 20 bases sitting between them. The CDR3 has 15 amino acids. This CDR3 reads CASSQRGGGRNGYTF. CDR3 nucleotide sequence: TGTGCCAGCAGCCAACGCGGTGGGGGGAGGAATGGCTACACCTTC.

The table lists this clonotype with many counts. The V and J genes are TRBV2 and TRBJ2-7; D ambiguous. This CDR3 contains 14 residues. Per the germline V gene, CDR1 is SNHLY and CDR2 is FYNNEI. Trimming removed 8 bases from V and 3 bases from J, with 17 bases in between. The CDR3 protein is CASVGWNRVYEQYF. In DNA form, the CDR3 reads TGTGCCAGCGTGGGGTGGAATCGGGTCTACGAGCAGTACTTC.

This clonotype was counted a few times. This chain links TRBV5-1 with TRBJ2-1; D not certain. Trimming left V 0 bases short and J 5 bases short, with 15 bases between. CDR3 length: 16 residues. The germline V gene has CDR1 SGHRS and CDR2 YFSETQ. The CDR3 coding sequence is TGCGCCAGCAGCTTGGGGTATGGGCTAGTAAACAATGAGCAGTTCTTC. Protein product: CASSLGYGLVNNEQFF. Complete variable domain (other parts from reference TRBV5-1 and TRBJ2-1): KAGVTQTPRYLIKTRGQQVTLSCSPISGHRSVSWYQQTPGQGLQFLFEYFSETQRNKGNFPGRFSGRQFSNSRSEMNVSTLELGDSALYLCASSLGYGLVNNEQFFGPGTRLTVL.

The rearrangement uses TRBV6-5 and TRBJ2-7, with a tentative D call TRBD2 (6 bases). V was pared by 0 bases and J by 7 bases, with 10 bases between. The CDR3 has 13 amino acids. The germline V gene encodes CDR1 MNHEY and CDR2 SVGAGI. The CDR3 here is CASSYSSGVEQYF. Written as DNA, the CDR3 is TGTGCCAGCAGTTACTCGTCGGGGGTTGAGCAGTACTTC.

The chain employs TRBV4-1 and TRBJ2-7, with TRBD1 matching 7 bases. Germline V CDR1 and CDR2: MGHRA, YSYEKL. V lost 2 bases to trimming and J lost 3 bases; unmatched junction nucleotides: 4. This CDR3 has 14 residues. The CDR3 is CASSQTGQYYEQYF. CDR3 bases: TGCGCCAGCAGCCAAACGGGACAGTACTACGAGCAGTACTTC.

This clonotype was detected only a few times. This chain links TRBV12-3 or TRBV12-4 with TRBJ2-1; D remains unclear. The CDR3 runs to 17 residues. The V end was cut by 1 base, the J end by 0 bases, with 13 bases between. CDR3 loop: CASSLGRRISSYNEQFF. CDR3 coding DNA: TGTGCCAGCAGTTTAGGGCGGCGGATAAGCTCCTACAATGAGCAGTTCTTC.

The genes are TRBV20-1 and TRBJ2-7; D is uncertain. Trimming cost V 6 bases and J 2 bases, with 11 bases left between them. The CDR3 totals 12 residues. Germline V gene sequence: CDR1 DFQATT, CDR2 SNEGSKA (reference sequence). CDR3 nucleotides: TGCAGTGCCCCAGACATGACCTACGAGCAGTACTTC. Its protein product is CSAPDMTYEQYF.

This clonotype appeared many times. This chain joins TRBV5-1 and TRBJ1-2; 7 nucleotides match TRBD1. CDR1 SGHRS and CDR2 YFSETQ come from the germline V gene. The V gene end was trimmed by 1 base and the J gene end by 3 bases; junction bases not matched to a gene: 9. This CDR3 spans 16 amino acids. The CDR3 protein is CASSLTQYTGDYGYTF. For the CDR3, the DNA is TGCGCCAGCAGCTTGACACAGTACACAGGGGACTATGGCTACACCTTC.

This clonotype was seen ten or more times. The J gene is TRBJ2-7, the V gene TRBV5-1; D is perhaps TRBD1 or TRBD2 (6 bases each). The CDR3 extends over 14 amino acids. The ends were cut back, 1 base at V and 4 bases at J, with 12 bases in the middle. Germline V lookup: CDR1 SGHRS, CDR2 YFSETQ. CDR3 DNA: TGCGCCAGCAGCTTGACCGGGGGCGAATACGAGCAGTACTTC. As protein: CASSLTGGEYEQYF.

This clonotype was observed a handful of times. The chain carries TRBV29-1 and TRBJ1-5; 8 positions match TRBD1. The CDR3 runs 14 residues. V was pared by 4 bases and J by 3 bases, with 5 bases of the junction left unmatched. Germline V gene lookup returns CDR1 SQVTM and CDR2 ANQGSEA. CDR3 nucleotides: TGCAGCGTTGCGTCAGGGGGCTTCAATCAGCCCCAGCATTTT. This translates into CSVASGGFNQPQHF.

The sample holds a few counts of this clonotype. The chain has TRBV30 and TRBJ1-4; D not resolved. Germline CDR1 and CDR2: GTSNPN and SVGIG (reference sequence). The germline V and J ends were trimmed by 1 base and 5 bases, with 11 bases remaining between them. This CDR3 spans 14 amino acids. CDR3 in amino acids: CAWSGRGGNEKLFF. The CDR3 bases are TGTGCCTGGAGTGGTCGGGGAGGCAATGAAAAACTGTTTTTT.

Ten or more counts support this clonotype. The CDR3 reads CASSLSGDTQYF. The DNA for the CDR3 is TGTGCCAGCAGTTTAAGCGGGGATACGCAGTATTTT. The chain joins TRBV12-3 or TRBV12-4 to TRBJ2-3; D perhaps matches TRBD2 (6 bases). Trimming removed 2 bases at V and 6 bases at J, with 6 bases between. The CDR3 loop spans 12 amino acids.

The chain uses TRBV2 and TRBJ1-2, with 7 bases aligning to TRBD1. Germline CDR1 and CDR2: SNHLY and FYNNEI. The J segment lost 3 bases and the V segment lost 10 bases, leaving 23 bases of the junction unmatched. The CDR3 spans 18 residues. The CDR3 DNA follows: TGTGCCATCAGCCCACAAGACAGGGCGGTTCAGTTTCACTATGGCTACACCTTC. Its translation is CAISPQDRAVQFHYGYTF.

The V and J genes are TRBV5-1 and TRBJ2-7; D is possibly TRBD1 (5 bases). There are 14 residues in the CDR3. CDR1 is SGHRS, CDR2 YFSETQ, per germline. Trimming pared 4 bases from V and 2 bases from J, leaving 13 bases between. CDR3 DNA sequence: TGCGCCAGCAGCATCTGGGGCAGTACCTACGAGCAGTACTTC. Its protein product is CASSIWGSTYEQYF.

This clonotype was counted at least ten times. The chain joins TRBV28 to TRBJ2-7; TRBD2 aligns across 9 bases. Germline V CDR1 and CDR2: MDHEN, SYDVKM. The CDR3 extends over 14 amino acids. The J segment lost 3 bases and the V segment lost 8 bases, leaving 8 bases of the junction unmatched. CDR3 amino acids: CASHFSGRFYEQYF. As DNA, the CDR3 is TGTGCCAGCCACTTTAGCGGGAGATTCTACGAGCAGTACTTC.

The sample holds a few counts of this clonotype. The genes are TRBV7-9 and TRBJ1-2, with TRBD1 as a possible D gene (6 bases). The CDR3 is 15 amino acids. V gave up 4 bases and J gave up 5 bases, with 17 bases separating them. Germline CDR1 reads SEHNR; CDR2 reads FQNEAQ (reference sequence). DNA for the CDR3: TGTGCCAGCAGCTCCCGCCGGTCAGGGGCGTATGGCTACACCTTC. Residues: CASSSRRSGAYGYTF.

This clonotype was counted between two and nine times. The rearrangement links TRBV5-1 to TRBJ1-1; D gene ambiguous. V lost 1 base, J lost 1 base, and 14 bases lay in between. CDR1 and CDR2 (germline): SGHRS, YFSETQ. The CDR3 loop spans 16 amino acids. CDR3 region: CASSLRRTQSNTEAFF. Here the CDR3 DNA reads TGCGCCAGCAGCTTGCGAAGGACCCAATCGAACACTGAAGCTTTCTTT.

This sequence joins TRBV6-1 and TRBJ2-1; 11 nucleotides agree with TRBD2. The junction had 11 bases not matched to a gene; V was cut back by 4 bases and J by 0 bases. CDR3 length: 19 residues. Germline V gene sequence: CDR1 MNHNS, CDR2 SASEGT. This CDR3 reads CASSVRGTSGISSYNEQFF. For the CDR3, the DNA is TGTGCCAGCAGTGTCCGGGGGACTAGCGGCATCTCCTCCTACAATGAGCAGTTCTTC.

This clonotype was counted only a few times. V is TRBV12-3 or TRBV12-4 and J is TRBJ1-5, with D tentatively TRBD1 (6 bases). The V gene lost 6 bases and the J gene lost 0 bases, with 12 bases spanning the gap. This CDR3 has 15 amino acids. CDR3 coding DNA: TGTGCCAGCAGGAGGGCAGGGGATAGCAATCAGCCCCAGCATTTT. Translated: CASRRAGDSNQPQHF.

The CDR3 region has the DNA TGTGCCAGCAGTGCCCCTAGCGGGGGCTCCTACGAGCAGTACTTC. Encoded protein: CASSAPSGGSYEQYF. The chain uses TRBV12-3 or TRBV12-4 and TRBJ2-7; 10 bases map to TRBD2. There are 15 residues in the CDR3. Unmatched junction bases numbered 4, after V lost 5 bases and J lost 0 bases.

The chain recombines TRBV7-8 with TRBJ2-3; tentatively, D is TRBD2 (5 bases). Germline lookup yields CDR1 SGHVS and CDR2 FQNEAQ. There are 15 residues in the CDR3. Trimming took 4 bases from V and 5 from J, leaving 16 bases between them. The CDR3 sequence is CASSYRALGEDTQYF. Written as DNA, the CDR3 is TGTGCCAGCAGCTACCGGGCCCTCGGGGAAGATACGCAGTATTTT.

This chain links TRBV12-3 or TRBV12-4 with TRBJ2-5; D is ambiguous. Between the trimmed V and J ends, which lost 7 bases and 5 bases, there was a span of 17 bases. The CDR3 consists of 14 residues. The CDR3 region is CASISDLSRETQYF. The CDR3 DNA reads TGTGCCAGCATCTCGGACCTATCACGGGAGACCCAGTACTTC.

This clonotype was counted at least ten times. The chain carries TRBV5-6 and TRBJ2-7; D might be TRBD2 (7 bases). V was cut by 4 bases and J by 2 bases, with 19 bases left in between. Germline CDR1 SGHDT, CDR2 YYEEEE. The CDR3 covers 16 residues. The CDR3 reads CASSRRGGGRPYEQYF. CDR3 in DNA: TGTGCCAGCAGCAGACGAGGGGGGGGCAGGCCCTACGAGCAGTACTTC.

The chain is built from TRBV12-3 or TRBV12-4 and TRBJ2-3; the match to TRBD2 covers 9 bases. The V segment lost 8 bases and the J segment 6 bases; nucleotides outside the gene matches: 9. The CDR3 has 14 residues. The CDR3 nucleotides read TGTGCCAGCCGCTCTAGCGGGGACTGGGATACGCAGTATTTT. It codes for CASRSSGDWDTQYF.

In this sample, this clonotype turned up a few times. CDR3 DNA sequence: TGTGCCAGCAGACGGGACAGGTTCTATAATTCACCCCTCCACTTT. Residues: CASRRDRFYNSPLHF. This chain joins TRBV6-1 and TRBJ1-6, with TRBD1 identical over 8 bases. The CDR3 is 15 amino acids. Germline CDR1 is MNHNS and CDR2 is SASEGT. Trimming at V came to 6 bases and at J to 3 bases, leaving 4 bases not matched to a gene.

The rearrangement joins TRBV28 to TRBJ2-7; possibly TRBD1 or TRBD2 for D (5 bases each). The CDR3 totals 14 residues. The germline V gene encodes CDR1 MDHEN and CDR2 SYDVKM. Trimming cost V 9 bases and J 5 bases, with 20 bases left between them. The CDR3 region is CASVTGQRFDEQYF. CDR3 in DNA: TGTGCCAGTGTGACGGGGCAACGGTTCGACGAGCAGTACTTC.